This TCR beta chain appears in the sequencing data of a study of shared clonotypes between healthy human individuals. For the study at large: Aged 18 to 49, the donors were two women and a few men.

General study points: Large sequencing depth failed to make sorted-subset sequencing complete, rarefaction showed.

This clone was recorded at least ten times. Its antigen remains unknown. Each PCR replicate from the sorted subsets contained around 0.2 ug DNA, which is 25,000 to 30,000 T cell genomes. The protocol was immunoSEQ multiplex PCR, while the TCRdb copy is restricted to in-frame clones and leaves out a portion. The sample shows some 790,000 clones, 72% of them seen only once. The specimen sequenced was memory CD4+ T cells sorted from blood. Subset of the sample: CD45RA-negative fraction. The receptor was isolated from a woman younger than 45 in good health.

The CDR3 here is CAWTETHGGTDTQYF. The CDR3 bases are TGTGCCTGGACAGAGACCCACGGGGGCACAGATACGCAGTATTTT. The chain links TRBV30 to TRBJ2-3, with a possible D match to TRBD2 (5 bases). The CDR3 has 15 amino acids. CDR1 is GTSNPN and CDR2 is SVGIG in the germline V gene (reference sequence). The ends were cut back, 4 bases at V and 1 base at J, with 15 bases in the middle.